Sequencing of this T cell receptor (beta chain) was carried out in a study of CXCR3-negative and CXCR3-positive naive CD8 T cells. The TRB libraries of cDNA were built by UMI-labeled 5' RACE. For each CDR3 protein, TCRdb gives one entry from its re-call of the 5' RACE reads, without DNA. The sample data list more than 45,000 distinct CDR3 sequences. Germline loops: CDR1 MDHEN, CDR2 SYDVKM. The CDR3 covers 14 residues. A remark on this clonotype: Antigen specificity is unknown.

General observations from the study: Researchers reported similar TRBV-TRBJ usage in naive CXCR3-negative and CXCR3-positive cells, though memory differed. Whereas both naive subsets had comparably high diversity, memory CD8+ cells had much lower diversity. Naive subsets showed comparable surface CD5, and TCR interaction strength was also inferred from TRB CDR3 physicochemistry.

The chain uses TRBV28 and TRBJ2-7; TCRdb selects TRBD1, and the lack of DNA leaves this call unchecked. The receptor was isolated from a human donor in good health. Some clones in this sample may be carry-over from other donors' samples. Sequencing was done on a sample of memory CD8+ T cells from blood. CDR3 sequence: CASSFRVSSYEQYF.